A single sample is the source of the 31 T cell receptor beta chains below, sequenced in a study of blood T cell repertoires in COVID-19. The repertoire was sequenced with immunoSEQ multiplex PCR; TCRdb's copy has only in-frame clones and lacks some. The sample holds around 260,000 clones, about nine tenths seen once. Sequenced sample: peripheral blood. All receptors derive from a woman aged 30 to 39 with active or convalescent COVID-19.

Regarding this clone: The junction differs from germline at one of its ends, possibly a read error. The genes are TRBV7-7 and TRBJ2-1; tentatively, D is TRBD2 (5 bases). This CDR3 has 13 amino acids. The germline gives CDR1 SSHAT, CDR2 FNYEAQ (reference sequence). The CDR3 DNA is TGTGCTAGCAGCTTATCCGGGGACAATGAGCAGTTCTTC. Residues: CASSLSGDNEQFF.

The chain joins TRBV28 to TRBJ1-6; 12 nucleotides match TRBD1. The length of the CDR3 is 19 residues. V gave up 5 bases and J gave up 6 bases; unmatched junction bases: 14. Germline V gene lookup returns CDR1 MDHEN and CDR2 SYDVKM. The DNA for the CDR3 is TGTGCCAGCAGTCCCCCCGGGACAGGGGGCTTAACTGGTAATTCACCCCTCCACTTT. This sequence encodes CASSPPGTGGLTGNSPLHF.

The gene calls are TRBV4-1 and TRBJ1-1; D not resolved. V lost 4 bases and J 9 bases, leaving 12 bases between the germline ends. The CDR3 runs to 12 residues. Germline V CDR1 and CDR2: MGHRA, YSYEKL. The CDR3 DNA follows: TGCGCCAGCAGCCCGGGAGGACCTCAAGCTTTCTTT. This sequence encodes CASSPGGPQAFF.

This chain uses TRBV28 with TRBJ1-2; perhaps TRBD1 as D (5 bases). Deletions cut 5 bases from V and 7 bases from J, with 17 bases between. CDR1 and CDR2 (germline): MDHEN, SYDVKM. The CDR3 sequence is 14 residues long. In nucleotides, the CDR3 is TGTGCCAGCAGTCTAACAGGTCAACCAGGTGGCTACACCTTC. Amino acids: CASSLTGQPGGYTF.

The chain is built from TRBV6-6 and TRBJ2-4; 12 positions agree with TRBD1. Germline CDR1 is MNHNY and CDR2 is SVGAGI (reference sequence). The CDR3 covers 14 residues. With 8 bases clipped from V and 2 bases from J, the junction kept 1 base outside the gene matches. CDR3 nucleotides: TGTGCCAGCGGGACAGGGGGCTCCAAAAACATTCAGTACTTC. This codes for CASGTGGSKNIQYF.

The chain is built from TRBV29-1 and TRBJ1-2, with D possibly matching TRBD1 (6 bases). Germline CDR1 and CDR2: SQVTM and ANQGSEA. This CDR3 has 13 residues. Trimming removed 4 bases at V and 1 base at J, with 10 bases between. The CDR3 bases are TGCAGCGTTGCCGGGACAATTAACTATGGCTACACCTTC. It yields the protein CSVAGTINYGYTF.

The genes are TRBV6-5 and TRBJ1-2, with 11 bases that match TRBD1. Germline lookup yields CDR1 MNHEY and CDR2 SVGAGI. This CDR3 has 14 residues. V dropped 6 bases and J dropped 6; count of bases not matched to a gene: 6. Here the CDR3 reads CASREDRGRNGYTF. The CDR3 DNA reads as TGTGCCAGCAGAGAGGACAGGGGGCGTAATGGCTACACCTTC.

V gene TRBV19 combines with J gene TRBJ2-7; 8 bases fit TRBD2. The CDR3 sequence is 15 residues long. Germline lookup yields CDR1 LNHDA and CDR2 SQIVND (reference sequence). V trimming: 4 bases; J trimming: 0 bases; junction bases outside the gene matches: 5. Here the CDR3 DNA reads TGTGCCAGTAGTAGGCTAGCGGGTAGCTCCTACGAGCAGTACTTC. The encoded protein is CASSRLAGSSYEQYF.

J is TRBJ1-5 and V is TRBV18, with TRBD1 as a possible D gene (5 bases). This CDR3 comprises 13 residues. Per the germline V gene, CDR1 is KGHSH and CDR2 is LQKENI. The V gene lost 5 bases and the J gene lost 6 bases, with 11 bases spanning the gap. Here the CDR3 DNA reads TGTGCCAGCTCAGACCAGGGTTCTCAGCCCCAGCATTTT. Translation gives CASSDQGSQPQHF.

The chain has TRBV20-1 and TRBJ1-2; unclear D gene. The germline V gene encodes CDR1 DFQATT and CDR2 SNEGSKA (reference sequence). CDR3 length: 9 amino acids. Trimming removed 8 bases from V and 8 bases from J, with 9 bases in between. CDR3 loop: CSTTQGYTF. CDR3 nucleotides: TGCAGTACGACACAGGGCTACACCTTC.

V usage is TRBV7-6 and J usage is TRBJ1-4; D uncertain. Trimming took off 0 bases at V and 5 bases at J, with 10 bases between the two ends. This CDR3 region has 15 residues. Germline V gene sequence: CDR1 SGHVS, CDR2 FNYEAQ. CDR3 DNA: TGTGCCAGCAGCTTAGCCCTGACGAGGAATGAAAAACTGTTTTTT. Protein product: CASSLALTRNEKLFF.

V gene TRBV27 combines with J gene TRBJ2-7; TRBD1 is a possible D gene (5 bases). Germline assignment: CDR1 MNHEY and CDR2 SMNVEV (reference sequence). The CDR3 contains 13 residues. V lost 6 bases and J 6 bases, leaving 15 bases between the germline ends. The CDR3 spells CASRLTGSGEQYF. In DNA, the CDR3 is TGTGCCAGCAGGCTTACAGGATCGGGCGAGCAGTACTTC.

This clone was seen more than once but under ten times. V usage is TRBV11-2 and J usage is TRBJ1-3; possibly TRBD1 for D (5 bases). V lost 5 bases and J lost 4, with 18 bases in between. Germline loops: CDR1 SGHAT, CDR2 FQNNGV. The CDR3 loop spans 16 amino acids. CDR3: CASSQVGTGGGNTIYF. The CDR3 nucleotides are TGTGCCAGCAGCCAAGTAGGGACGGGAGGAGGAAACACCATATATTTT.

The J gene is TRBJ1-2, the V gene TRBV5-5; a possible D gene is TRBD1 (6 bases). The CDR3 covers 13 residues. V lost 6 bases, J lost 8 bases, and 17 bases lay in between. Germline V gene sequence: CDR1 SGHKS, CDR2 YYEKEE (reference sequence). CDR3 protein: CASTLPGGKGYTF. CDR3 nucleotides: TGTGCCAGCACCCTACCGGGGGGCAAAGGCTACACCTTC.

This chain links TRBV5-4 with TRBJ2-2; no clear D. The germline V and J ends were trimmed by 5 bases and 3 bases, with 20 bases remaining between them. Per the germline V gene, CDR1 is SGHNT and CDR2 is YYREEE (reference sequence). CDR3 length: 17 amino acids. The CDR3 sequence: CASRFNPGSRYTGELFF. CDR3 in DNA: TGTGCCAGCAGGTTTAACCCAGGATCCCGCTACACCGGGGAGCTGTTTTTT.

This clone was seen a handful of times. CDR3 residues: CASSQEGSGEQYF. CDR3 nucleotide sequence: TGTGCCAGCAGCCAAGAGGGAAGCGGGGAGCAGTACTTC. The chain links TRBV4-2 to TRBJ2-7, with D tentatively TRBD2 (6 bases). The CDR3 consists of 13 residues. Germline V gene sequence: CDR1 LGHNA, CDR2 YNFKEQ. The V end lost 0 bases, the J end lost 7 bases, and 10 bases lay between the germline ends.

The chain employs TRBV28 and TRBJ1-5; D remains unclear. Trimming cost V 3 bases and J 11 bases, with 8 bases left between them. CDR1 is MDHEN and CDR2 is SYDVKM in the germline V gene. The CDR3 loop spans 11 amino acids. In DNA form, the CDR3 reads TGTGCCAGCAGTTTCAAACAAGCCCAGCATTTT. As protein: CASSFKQAQHF.

This clone was counted a single time. This chain connects TRBV28 to TRBJ1-5; the D is unclear. Trimming stripped 7 bases from V and 0 bases from J, with 7 bases between. The CDR3 spans 13 residues. CDR1 and CDR2 from the germline V gene are MDHEN and SYDVKM. The CDR3 protein is CASNQYSNQPQHF. The CDR3, as DNA: TGTGCCAGCAACCAGTATAGCAATCAGCCCCAGCATTTT.

This clone was seen only a few times. The chain employs TRBV14 and TRBJ1-1; D is unresolved. V was shortened by 4 bases and J by 0 bases, with 9 bases between the two germline ends. From germline, CDR1 is SGHDN and CDR2 FVKESK. The length of the CDR3 is 14 residues. Written as DNA, the CDR3 is TGTGCCAGCAGCCGCAGGCCCCTGAACACTGAAGCTTTCTTT. It codes for CASSRRPLNTEAFF.

The chain has TRBV7-9 and TRBJ1-2, with D tentatively TRBD1 (5 bases). The V and J ends lost 4 bases and 1 base respectively, with 19 bases between them. The CDR3 extends over 17 amino acids. Germline V gene lookup returns CDR1 SEHNR and CDR2 FQNEAQ (reference sequence). CDR3 residues: CASSSFLGQGYNYGYTF. The CDR3 coding sequence is TGTGCCAGCAGCTCCTTCCTCGGGCAGGGTTATAACTATGGCTACACCTTC.

The chain links TRBV13 to TRBJ2-3; 9 bases are shared with TRBD2. This CDR3 has 15 residues. The trim removed 3 bases at V and 4 bases at J, leaving 5 bases unmatched. Germline CDR1 and CDR2: PRHDT and FYEKMQ (reference sequence). The DNA for the CDR3 is TGTGCCAGCAGCTTCCGCGGGGGGGGACCAGATACGCAGTATTTT. It is translated as CASSFRGGGPDTQYF.

The V and J genes are TRBV5-6 and TRBJ2-5, with 11 bases matching TRBD2. The CDR3 covers 16 residues. V shed 4 bases and J 4 bases; nucleotides not matched to a gene: 9. Germline loops: CDR1 SGHDT, CDR2 YYEEEE. The CDR3 protein is CASSEISGGARETQYF. In DNA, the CDR3 is TGTGCCAGCAGCGAGATTAGCGGGGGGGCCCGAGAGACCCAGTACTTC.

The chain is built from TRBV5-5 and TRBJ2-1, with 10 nucleotides matching TRBD2. Trimming took 7 bases from V and 6 from J; bases not matched to a gene: 4. The germline V gene encodes CDR1 SGHKS and CDR2 YYEKEE (reference sequence). The CDR3 consists of 13 residues. The CDR3 is CASERGGRNEQFF. In DNA, the CDR3 is TGTGCCAGCGAGCGGGGGGGCCGCAATGAGCAGTTCTTC.

V is TRBV5-1 and J is TRBJ1-2; 8 bases fit TRBD1. CDR1 and CDR2 from the germline V gene are SGHRS and YFSETQ. The CDR3 is made up of 14 amino acids. V shed 3 bases, J shed 4 bases, and the junction held 5 bases outside the gene matches. DNA of the CDR3: TGCGCCAGCAGCTCGGACAGGGAGGTCTATGGCTACACCTTC. Protein: CASSSDREVYGYTF.

The J gene is TRBJ2-1, the V gene TRBV5-1, with D possibly being TRBD1 (5 bases). CDR3 size: 13 residues. The V end lost 0 bases, the J end lost 10 bases, and 11 bases lay between the germline ends. Germline V gene lookup returns CDR1 SGHRS and CDR2 YFSETQ. The CDR3 sequence is CASSLAGAREQFF. CDR3 sequence (DNA): TGCGCCAGCAGCTTGGCTGGGGCGAGGGAGCAGTTCTTC.

The J gene is TRBJ2-3, the V gene TRBV7-2; 13 bases agree with TRBD2. The CDR3 contains 17 residues. The trim removed 3 bases at V and 3 bases at J, leaving 6 bases unmatched. Germline-derived CDR1 and CDR2 are SGHTA and FQGNSA. CDR3 in DNA: TGTGCCAGCAGCTTTAGCGGACTAGCGGGGGAGACAGATACGCAGTATTTT. Its translation: CASSFSGLAGETDTQYF.

The CDR3 reads CASSLGLSGGGKTQYF. The CDR3 DNA reads as TGTGCCAGCAGCTTAGGCCTTAGCGGGGGTGGAAAGACCCAGTACTTC. V is TRBV7-2 and J is TRBJ2-5; 9 nucleotides align to TRBD2. There are 16 residues in the CDR3. After removal of 1 base from V and 6 bases from J, the junction contained 9 bases not matched to a gene. From germline, CDR1 is SGHTA and CDR2 FQGNSA.

The chain employs TRBV28 and TRBJ2-7; TRBD1 matches at 9 bases. The germline CDR1 and CDR2 sequences are MDHEN and SYDVKM. V lost 5 bases and J lost 4; bases outside the gene matches: 9. The CDR3 sequence is 15 residues long. CDR3 DNA: TGTGCCAGCAGTACGGGGACAGGGTTTAGTTACGAGCAGTACTTC. Amino acids: CASSTGTGFSYEQYF.

Notes on this clone: At one end, the junction sequence differs from germline, possibly due to a read error. The rearrangement joins TRBV7-7 to TRBJ2-1; no firm D call. Germline CDR1 SSHAT, CDR2 FNYEAQ (reference sequence). The CDR3 runs to 13 residues. The CDR3 sequence: CASSLNRYNEQFF. CDR3 nucleotide sequence: TGTGCTAGCAGCTTAAACAGATACAATGAGCAGTTCTTC.

This chain connects TRBV6-5 to TRBJ2-5; D not resolved. The CDR3 has 11 amino acids. CDR1 and CDR2 from the germline V gene are MNHEY and SVGAGI. V was cut by 6 bases and J by 4 bases, with 6 bases left in between. The CDR3 spells CASSPLETQYF. CDR3 DNA sequence: TGTGCCAGCAGCCCCTTAGAGACCCAGTACTTC.

The chain employs TRBV27 and TRBJ2-7; the D gene is possibly TRBD2 (6 bases). This CDR3 spans 14 amino acids. CDR1 is MNHEY, CDR2 SMNVEV, per germline (reference sequence). Trimming shortened V by 6 bases and J by 1 base, and 13 bases separated the two germline ends. CDR3 in DNA: TGTGCCAGCAGCCCTCTGGCGGGATCCTACGAGCAGTACTTC. This translates into CASSPLAGSYEQYF.